This TCR beta chain comes out of a study of a mutant IDH1 vaccine in newly diagnosed glioma. General study findings and limits: Around 92% of patients showed vaccine-induced immune responses across multiple MHC alleles.

This CDR3 has 13 amino acids. The germline V gene encodes CDR1 SNHLY and CDR2 FYNNEI. Deletions cut 4 bases from V and 4 bases from J, with 8 bases between. The time point was: baseline, week 1 (first vaccination visit). The sample's treatment: pre-vaccination baseline after standard-of-care therapy. Produced via immunoSEQ multiplex PCR; TCRdb's table is partial and in-frame only. The repertoire holds around 56,000 clones, with approximately 91% as singletons. Comment on this clone: Its antigen is still unknown.

The sequenced sample was PBMCs, obtained from a glioma patient treated with radiotherapy, temozolomide or both. The genes are TRBV2 and TRBJ1-5; D gene uncertain. This sequence originates from a man aged 45 to 65 with glioma. Here the CDR3 DNA reads TGTGCCAGCAGTGGCAGAGTAAATCAGCCCCAGCATTTT. It is translated as CASSGRVNQPQHF. The whole variable domain, filled in from reference TRBV2 and TRBJ1-5, reads EPEVTQTPSHQVTQMGQEVILRCVPISNHLYFYWYRQILGQKVEFLVSFYNNEISEKSEIFDDQFSVERPDGSNFTLKIRSTKLEDSAMYFCASSGRVNQPQHFGDGTRLSIL.